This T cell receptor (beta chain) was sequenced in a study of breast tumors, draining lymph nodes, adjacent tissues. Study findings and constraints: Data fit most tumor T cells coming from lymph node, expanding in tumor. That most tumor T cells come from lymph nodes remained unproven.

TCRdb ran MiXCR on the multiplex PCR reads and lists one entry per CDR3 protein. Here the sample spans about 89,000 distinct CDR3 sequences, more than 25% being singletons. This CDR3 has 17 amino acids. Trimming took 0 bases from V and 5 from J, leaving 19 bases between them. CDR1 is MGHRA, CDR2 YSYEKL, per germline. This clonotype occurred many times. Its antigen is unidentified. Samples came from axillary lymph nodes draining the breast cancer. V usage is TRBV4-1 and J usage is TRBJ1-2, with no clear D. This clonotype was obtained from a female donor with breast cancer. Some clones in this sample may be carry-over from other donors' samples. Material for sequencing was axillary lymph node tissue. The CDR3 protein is CASSQDPSSPPLYGYTF. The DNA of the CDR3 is TGCGCCAGCAGCCAAGATCCTTCCTCCCCCCCCCTATATGGCTACACCTTC.